This TCR beta chain was identified during a study of immune cell composition in non-small cell lung cancer. The overall study: Histologic subtype was mainly adenocarcinoma or squamous cell carcinoma.

The method was immunoSEQ multiplex PCR; TCRdb's version includes in-frame clones alone and lacks a portion of them. Of about 2,500 clones listed, around 75% are singletons. Genomic DNA came from frozen unsorted single-cell suspensions. The V end lost 0 bases, the J end lost 4 bases, and 13 bases lay between the germline ends. The CDR3 is 16 amino acids. The germline CDR1 and CDR2 sequences are MNHEY and SVGAGI. Study results and caveats: Tumour-associated clones >0.5% occurred in about a third of adenocarcinomas, roughly four fifths of squamous.

In the case of this clone: What it binds is not known.

Sequencing was carried out using lung tumor tissue. This chain joins TRBV6-5 and TRBJ1-3; no definite D call. This receptor was obtained from a human donor with non-small cell lung cancer. In DNA, the CDR3 is TGTGCCAGCAGTTACTCGGTAAAGAGTTCAGGAAACACCATATATTTT. The encoded protein is CASSYSVKSSGNTIYF.